This entry is about one T cell receptor beta chain. This sample is part of a study of blood T cell repertoires in COVID-19. TCRdb's copy holds only in-frame clones and misses some; the assay was immunoSEQ multiplex PCR. Among 80,000 or so clones listed, 70% to 90% were seen once. Germline-derived CDR1 and CDR2 are LNHNV and YYDKDF (reference sequence). V shed 0 bases and J 6 bases; nucleotides not matched to a gene: 9. The CDR3 extends over 16 amino acids. Material for sequencing was peripheral blood. This chain connects TRBV15 to TRBJ1-2; 8 positions agree with TRBD1. The TCR was taken from a man between 60 and 75 years old with COVID-19, enrolled during active disease. In DNA, the CDR3 is TGTGCCACCAGCAGAGATTCCACTACAGGGGGGAATGGCTACACCTTC. Encoded protein: CATSRDSTTGGNGYTF.